Listed below are T cell receptor beta chains from one sample, sequenced in a study of T cells in Graves' hyperthyroidism and ophthalmopathy. TCRdb re-called the multiplex PCR reads with MiXCR, one entry per CDR3 protein. Here the sample spans around 190,000 distinct CDR3 sequences, about 17% being singletons. The sample consisted of blood. All receptors derive from a woman aged 50 to 60 with Graves' hyperthyroidism. Both conserved end residues are part of each CDR3. Fields, in order: D gene, V gene, clone size, J gene, CDR3 protein, CDR3 DNA. A D gene is named only where the DNA matches it firmly. Clone size is stated in some rows and not others, as once, few, many or a class when expanded.

-	TRBV11-2	many	TRBJ2-7	CASSRGLGVGQYF	TGTGCCAGCAGCCGGGGGTTAGGGGTCGGGCAGTACTTC
-	TRBV7-9	many	TRBJ2-1	CASRPNHNEQFF	TGTGCCAGCAGACCGAATCACAATGAGCAGTTCTTC
-	TRBV27	-	TRBJ2-7	CASSRAGVYEQYF	TGTGCCAGCAGTCGAGCTGGGGTCTACGAGCAGTACTTC
-	TRBV7-9	many	TRBJ2-5	CASSLGGWKETQYF	TGTGCCAGCAGCTTAGGGGGGTGGAAAGAGACCCAGTACTTC
-	TRBV20-1	many	TRBJ2-3	CSARASGTSTDTQYF	TGCAGTGCTAGAGCGTCCGGGACTAGCACAGATACGCAGTATTTT
TRBD1	TRBV20-1	-	TRBJ2-2	CSARVPGTEVELFF	TGCAGTGCTAGAGTTCCCGGGACAGAAGTGGAGCTGTTTTTT
TRBD1	TRBV28	many	TRBJ2-7	CASTLGQGWGEQYF	TGTGCCAGCACCTTGGGACAGGGTTGGGGCGAGCAGTACTTC
-	TRBV12-3/TRBV12-4	many	TRBJ1-1	CASSPGGDWNTEAFF	TGTGCCAGCAGCCCCGGAGGGGACTGGAACACTGAAGCTTTCTTT
-	TRBV20-1	few	TRBJ2-7	CSAGPRGRSGYEQYF	TGCAGTGCTGGGCCTAGGGGGAGAAGCGGCTACGAGCAGTACTTC
-	TRBV5-1	many	TRBJ2-7	CASSNPGYEQYF	TGCGCCAGCAGTAACCCTGGTTACGAGCAGTACTTC